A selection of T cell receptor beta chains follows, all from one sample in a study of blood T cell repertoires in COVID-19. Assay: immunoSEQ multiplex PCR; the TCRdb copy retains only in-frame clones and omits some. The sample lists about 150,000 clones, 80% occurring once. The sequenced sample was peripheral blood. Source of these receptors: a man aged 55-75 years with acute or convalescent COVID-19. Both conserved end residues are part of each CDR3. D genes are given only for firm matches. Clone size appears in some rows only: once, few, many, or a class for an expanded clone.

cdr3_aa: CASSFTGQETQYF; cdr3_nt: TGTGCCAGCAGTTTTACAGGCCAAGAGACCCAGTACTTC; v_call: TRBV12-3/TRBV12-4; clone_size: once; j_call: TRBJ2-5; d_call: NA
cdr3_aa: CASSPGQNSGNTIYF; cdr3_nt: TGTGCCAGCAGCCCTGGACAAAACTCTGGAAACACCATATATTTT; v_call: TRBV9; clone_size: NA; j_call: TRBJ1-3; d_call: NA
cdr3_aa: CASSLGGQIYEQYF; cdr3_nt: TGCGCCAGCAGCTTGGGGGGACAGATCTACGAGCAGTACTTC; v_call: TRBV5-1; clone_size: NA; j_call: TRBJ2-7; d_call: TRBD1
cdr3_aa: CASSLGGTGGYNEQFF; cdr3_nt: TGCGCCAGCAGCTTGGGGGGGACAGGCGGCTACAATGAGCAGTTCTTC; v_call: TRBV5-1; clone_size: few; j_call: TRBJ2-1; d_call: TRBD1
cdr3_aa: CSYRQGYEQYF; cdr3_nt: TGCAGCTATAGACAGGGATACGAGCAGTACTTC; v_call: TRBV29-1; clone_size: NA; j_call: TRBJ2-7; d_call: TRBD1
cdr3_aa: CATSRDTTQETQYF; cdr3_nt: TGTGCCACCAGCAGAGATACGACACAAGAGACCCAGTACTTC; v_call: TRBV15; clone_size: NA; j_call: TRBJ2-5; d_call: NA
cdr3_aa: CATSRDRVQETQYF; cdr3_nt: TGTGCCACCAGCAGAGACAGGGTCCAAGAGACCCAGTACTTC; v_call: TRBV15; clone_size: once; j_call: TRBJ2-5; d_call: NA
cdr3_aa: CASSPKGQTQYF; cdr3_nt: TGTGCCAGCAGCCCCAAGGGGCAGACCCAGTACTTC; v_call: TRBV7-9; clone_size: NA; j_call: TRBJ2-5; d_call: NA
cdr3_aa: CASSSGEWDTQYF; cdr3_nt: TGTGCCAGCAGTAGCGGGGAATGGGATACGCAGTATTTT; v_call: TRBV2; clone_size: NA; j_call: TRBJ2-3; d_call: TRBD2
cdr3_aa: CATSEDWGVPTSPLHF; cdr3_nt: TGTGCCACCAGTGAAGATTGGGGGGTTCCAACTTCACCCCTCCACTTT; v_call: TRBV24-1; clone_size: NA; j_call: TRBJ1-6; d_call: NA
cdr3_aa: CASSQEGQYNSPLHF; cdr3_nt: TGTGCCAGCAGCCAAGAGGGACAGTATAATTCACCCCTCCACTTT; v_call: TRBV3-1/TRBV3-2; clone_size: NA; j_call: TRBJ1-6; d_call: TRBD1
cdr3_aa: CGSNRAEGIRTEAFF; cdr3_nt: TGTGGCAGTAACCGAGCGGAGGGGATTCGCACTGAAGCTTTCTTT; v_call: TRBV19; clone_size: NA; j_call: TRBJ1-1; d_call: NA
cdr3_aa: CASSPREGARSEQYF; cdr3_nt: TGTGCCAGCTCACCACGAGAGGGGGCGCGGTCCGAGCAGTACTTC; v_call: TRBV18; clone_size: once; j_call: TRBJ2-7; d_call: TRBD1
cdr3_aa: CASSVTSMSETQYF; cdr3_nt: TGTGCCAGTAGTGTGACTAGTATGTCCGAGACCCAGTACTTC; v_call: TRBV19; clone_size: NA; j_call: TRBJ2-5; d_call: NA
cdr3_aa: CATEGQGSYNEQFF; cdr3_nt: TGTGCCACCGAGGGACAGGGATCCTACAATGAGCAGTTCTTC; v_call: TRBV10-3; clone_size: NA; j_call: TRBJ2-1; d_call: TRBD1
cdr3_aa: CASSLASGDTQYF; cdr3_nt: TGTGCCAGCAGTTTAGCAAGCGGAGATACGCAGTATTTT; v_call: TRBV12-3/TRBV12-4; clone_size: NA; j_call: TRBJ2-3; d_call: NA
cdr3_aa: CASSAIAGGTGELFF; cdr3_nt: TGTGCCAGCAGCGCAATAGCAGGGGGCACCGGGGAGCTGTTTTTT; v_call: TRBV7-3; clone_size: NA; j_call: TRBJ2-2; d_call: TRBD1
cdr3_aa: CATSGVGTGGLNEQFF; cdr3_nt: TGTGCCACCAGTGGGGTCGGGACAGGGGGCTTAAATGAGCAGTTCTTC; v_call: TRBV24-1; clone_size: NA; j_call: TRBJ2-1; d_call: TRBD1
cdr3_aa: CASSLDRAGGYTF; cdr3_nt: TGTGCCAGCTCGCTCGACAGGGCTGGCGGCTACACCTTC; v_call: TRBV18; clone_size: NA; j_call: TRBJ1-2; d_call: TRBD1
cdr3_aa: CAISPGAGAGELFF; cdr3_nt: TGTGCCATCAGCCCAGGGGCTGGGGCCGGGGAGCTGTTTTTT; v_call: TRBV10-3; clone_size: NA; j_call: TRBJ2-2; d_call: NA
cdr3_aa: CASSIVQGPQHF; cdr3_nt: TGTGCCAGTAGTATAGTACAGGGGCCCCAGCATTTT; v_call: TRBV19; clone_size: NA; j_call: TRBJ1-5; d_call: NA
cdr3_aa: CASRPGLAGGETQYF; cdr3_nt: TGTGCCAGTAGGCCGGGACTAGCGGGGGGAGAGACCCAGTACTTC; v_call: TRBV19; clone_size: NA; j_call: TRBJ2-5; d_call: TRBD2
cdr3_aa: CASSLEGDGPTGELFF; cdr3_nt: TGTGCCAGCAGCTTAGAGGGGGACGGTCCCACCGGGGAGCTGTTTTTT; v_call: TRBV7-9; clone_size: NA; j_call: TRBJ2-2; d_call: NA
cdr3_aa: CASSPVLGQETQYF; cdr3_nt: TGTGCCAGCAGCCCGGTTCTAGGTCAAGAGACCCAGTACTTC; v_call: TRBV9; clone_size: NA; j_call: TRBJ2-5; d_call: NA
cdr3_aa: CASSLQGNNQPQHF; cdr3_nt: TGTGCCAGCAGCCTACAGGGGAACAATCAGCCCCAGCATTTT; v_call: TRBV7-9; clone_size: NA; j_call: TRBJ1-5; d_call: TRBD1